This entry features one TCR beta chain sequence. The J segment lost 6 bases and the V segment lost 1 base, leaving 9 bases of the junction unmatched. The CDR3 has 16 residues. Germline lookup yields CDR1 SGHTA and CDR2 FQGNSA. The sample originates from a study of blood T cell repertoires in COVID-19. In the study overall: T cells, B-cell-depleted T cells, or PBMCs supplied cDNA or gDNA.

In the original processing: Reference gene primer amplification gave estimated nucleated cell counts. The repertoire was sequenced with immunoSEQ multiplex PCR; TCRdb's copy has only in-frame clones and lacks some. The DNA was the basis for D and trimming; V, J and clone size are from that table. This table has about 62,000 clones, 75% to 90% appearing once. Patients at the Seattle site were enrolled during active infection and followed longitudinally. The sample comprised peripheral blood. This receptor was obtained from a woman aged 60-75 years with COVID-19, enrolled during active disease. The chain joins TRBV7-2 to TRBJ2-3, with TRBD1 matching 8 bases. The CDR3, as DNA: TGTGCCAGCAGCTTAGGGACAGGGTTTCAAGCCGATACGCAGTATTTT. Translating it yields CASSLGTGFQADTQYF.